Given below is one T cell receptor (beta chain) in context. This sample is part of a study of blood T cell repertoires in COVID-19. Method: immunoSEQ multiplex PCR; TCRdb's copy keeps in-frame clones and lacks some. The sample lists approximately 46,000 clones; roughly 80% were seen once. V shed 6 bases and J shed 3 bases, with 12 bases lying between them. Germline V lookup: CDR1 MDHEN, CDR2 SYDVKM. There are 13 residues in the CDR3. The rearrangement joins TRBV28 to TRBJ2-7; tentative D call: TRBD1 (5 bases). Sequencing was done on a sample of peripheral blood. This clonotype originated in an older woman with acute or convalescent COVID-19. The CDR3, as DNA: TGTGCCAGCAGAATATCCCAGGGCTACGAGCAGTACTTC. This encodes CASRISQGYEQYF.